The 9 T cell receptor beta chains given below trace back to one sample, sequenced in a study of T cells in Graves' hyperthyroidism and ophthalmopathy. TCR beta CDR3 sequences were amplified from RNA transcripts. Using the HTBI primer set, a first-round RT-PCR was run on the TCR CDR3. Using its own MiXCR run on the multiplex PCR reads, TCRdb lists one record per CDR3 protein. The data contain around 300,000 distinct CDR3 sequences, roughly 22% of them seen just once; the ten biggest clones take up 64%. Material for sequencing was blood. The receptors here all came from a man aged 25-45 years with Graves' ophthalmopathy.

This clonotype was counted between two and nine times. The chain's CDR3 is CASSPIGGRANEQFF. In nucleotides, the CDR3 is TGTGCCAGCAGCCCCATAGGCGGGAGGGCCAATGAGCAGTTCTTC. This chain joins TRBV7-2 and TRBJ2-1, with 9 bases identical to TRBD2. Germline loops: CDR1 SGHTA, CDR2 FQGNSA. The CDR3 length is 15 residues. J was trimmed by 6 bases and V by 5 bases; bases with no gene match: 8.

This clonotype was observed many times. The chain combines TRBV20-1 with TRBJ1-4; D gene uncertain. The length of the CDR3 is 14 residues. Looked up from germline, CDR1 is DFQATT and CDR2 is SNEGSKA (reference sequence). V dropped 3 bases and J dropped 8 bases, with 16 bases sitting between them. CDR3 residues: CSASLPTGREKLFF. In DNA form, the CDR3 reads TGCAGTGCTAGTCTACCTACGGGCCGGGAAAAACTGTTTTTT.

This clonotype came up a few times. The chain combines TRBV28 with TRBJ1-5; D is undetermined. V lost 3 bases, J lost 7 bases, and 16 bases lay in between. This CDR3 has 15 residues. Germline loops: CDR1 MDHEN, CDR2 SYDVKM. The CDR3 sequence is CASSFGLTLRQPQHF. Here the CDR3 DNA reads TGTGCCAGCAGTTTTGGCCTTACATTACGGCAGCCCCAGCATTTT.

This clonotype turned up a few times. The chain combines TRBV28 with TRBJ2-3; 7 bases map to TRBD2. Germline V CDR1 and CDR2: MDHEN, SYDVKM. Unmatched junction bases numbered 7, after V lost 5 bases and J lost 2 bases. The CDR3 is 15 amino acids. CDR3 nucleotides: TGTGCCAGCAGTACCCTAGCGGAGAACACAGATACGCAGTATTTT. This gives the protein CASSTLAENTDTQYF.

This clonotype was found many times. V and J are TRBV20-1 and TRBJ2-7, with 7 nucleotides matching TRBD2. This CDR3 has 13 amino acids. CDR1 DFQATT and CDR2 SNEGSKA come from the germline V gene (reference sequence). J lost 5 bases, V lost 3 bases, and 7 bases had no gene match. CDR3 region: CSAREGGRDEQYF. CDR3 DNA sequence: TGCAGTGCTAGGGAGGGCGGGAGAGACGAGCAGTACTTC.

The chain combines TRBV12-3 or TRBV12-4 with TRBJ2-5, with a tentative D call TRBD1 (5 bases). The CDR3 is made up of 15 amino acids. Trimming took off 3 bases at V and 3 bases at J, with 14 bases between the two ends. In DNA, the CDR3 is TGTGCCAGCAGTTTTCGGGCACCCAGGGAAGAGACCCAGTACTTC. As protein: CASSFRAPREETQYF.

This clonotype was found a few times. The rearrangement joins TRBV20-1 to TRBJ2-7; D is ambiguous. The V gene lost 8 bases and the J gene lost 2 bases, with 19 bases spanning the gap. The germline gives CDR1 DFQATT, CDR2 SNEGSKA (reference sequence). The CDR3 is 14 residues long. CDR3 DNA sequence: TGCAGTACTGGGCCACTCGCCCTAGCCTACGAGCAGTACTTC. Encoded protein: CSTGPLALAYEQYF.

Many counts were recorded for this clonotype. The rearrangement links TRBV3-1 to TRBJ2-2, with D uncertain. This CDR3 is built from 15 residues. V was shortened by 3 bases and J by 6 bases, with 14 bases between the two germline ends. Germline CDR1 and CDR2: LGHDT and YNNKEL (reference sequence). CDR3 sequence reads: CASSHINVGAGELFF. CDR3 DNA: TGTGCCAGCAGCCATATTAACGTTGGGGCCGGGGAGCTGTTTTTT.

The gene calls are TRBV29-1 and TRBJ2-5; 8 nucleotides line up with TRBD1. The trim removed 7 bases at V and 2 bases at J, leaving 3 bases unmatched. The CDR3 has 12 amino acids. Germline V gives CDR1 SQVTM, CDR2 ANQGSEA. As DNA, the CDR3 is TGCAGCGCTGGACAGGGTCAAGAGACCCAGTACTTC. Protein product: CSAGQGQETQYF. Complete variable domain (other parts from reference TRBV29-1 and TRBJ2-5): SAVISQKPSRDICQRGTSLTIQCQVDSQVTMMFWYRQQPGQSLTLIATANQGSEATYESGFVIDKFPISRPNLTFSTLTVSNMSPEDSSIYLCSAGQGQETQYFGPGTRLLVL.